This T cell receptor (beta chain) was retrieved from a study of OX40 agonist ivuxolimab in advanced cancers. CDR1 and CDR2 from the germline V gene are WSHSY and SAAADI. The CDR3 is 14 residues long. V shed 4 bases and J shed 0 bases, with 10 bases lying between them. The method was immunoSEQ multiplex PCR; TCRdb's version includes in-frame clones alone and lacks a portion of them. Of about 23,000 clones listed, approximately 80% are singletons. The clonotype comes from an adult with an advanced solid tumor such as melanoma, head and neck, liver or kidney cancer. Sequenced here: CD4+ or CD8+ T cells sorted from blood, sampled in a trial of the OX40 agonist ivuxolimab. The rearrangement joins TRBV10-2 to TRBJ2-7; D is uncertain. The CDR3 DNA reads as TGCGCCAGCAGTGTGCCTGAGAACTCCTACGAGCAGTACTTC. Protein product: CASSVPENSYEQYF.